The clone carrying this TCR beta chain was counted between two and nine times. Some clones are missing from TCRdb's copy, which holds only in-frame ones; the method was immunoSEQ multiplex PCR. This repertoire shows just over 95,000 clones, over 60% found once; its top ten account for roughly 5.6%. This entry comes from a study of glioma-infiltrating T cells after dendritic cell vaccination. The sequence came from a human donor with glioblastoma. The sequenced sample was blood, obtained before dendritic cell vaccination.

The CDR3 loop is CASRQTGLNIQYF. CDR3 in DNA: TGTGCCAGCAGACAGACAGGGTTGAACATTCAGTACTTC. The genes are TRBV6-5 and TRBJ2-4; 7 nucleotides align to TRBD1. Germline CDR1 MNHEY, CDR2 SVGAGI. Losses at the gene ends were 6 bases for V and 7 bases for J; bases not matched to a gene: 6. The CDR3 has 13 amino acids.